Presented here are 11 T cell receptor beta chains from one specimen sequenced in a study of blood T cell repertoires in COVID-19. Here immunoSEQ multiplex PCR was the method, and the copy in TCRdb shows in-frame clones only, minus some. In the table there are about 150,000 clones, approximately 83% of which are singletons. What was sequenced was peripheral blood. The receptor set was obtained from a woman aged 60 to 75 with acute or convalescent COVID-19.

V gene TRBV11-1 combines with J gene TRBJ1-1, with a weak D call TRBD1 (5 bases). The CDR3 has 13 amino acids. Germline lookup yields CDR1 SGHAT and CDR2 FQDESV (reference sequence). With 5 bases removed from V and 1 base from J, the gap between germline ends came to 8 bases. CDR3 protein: CASSGHANTEAFF. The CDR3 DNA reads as TGTGCCAGCAGCGGACACGCGAACACTGAAGCTTTCTTT.

The CDR3 bases are TGCGCCAGCAGCTTGACAGGGGGTTGGATCACTGAAGCTTTCTTT. Its translation is CASSLTGGWITEAFF. The V gene is TRBV5-1, the J gene TRBJ1-1; TRBD1 matches 8 bases. V trimming: 1 base; J trimming: 4 bases; junction bases outside the gene matches: 6. From germline, CDR1 is SGHRS and CDR2 YFSETQ. The CDR3 is 15 amino acids.

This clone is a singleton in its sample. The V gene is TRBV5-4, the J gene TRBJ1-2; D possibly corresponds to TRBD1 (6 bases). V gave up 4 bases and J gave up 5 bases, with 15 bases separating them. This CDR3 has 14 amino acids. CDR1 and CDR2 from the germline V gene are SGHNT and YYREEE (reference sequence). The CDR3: CASSVDRKFYGYTF. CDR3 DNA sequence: TGTGCCAGCAGCGTCGACAGGAAATTTTATGGCTACACCTTC.

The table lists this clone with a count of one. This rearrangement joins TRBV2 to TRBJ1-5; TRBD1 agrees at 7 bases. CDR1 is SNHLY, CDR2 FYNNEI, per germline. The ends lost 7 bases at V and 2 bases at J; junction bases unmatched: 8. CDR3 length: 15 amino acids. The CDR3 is CASNVQGPGNQPQHF. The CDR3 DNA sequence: TGTGCCAGCAACGTACAGGGGCCGGGCAATCAGCCCCAGCATTTT. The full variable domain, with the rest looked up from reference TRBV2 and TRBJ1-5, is EPEVTQTPSHQVTQMGQEVILRCVPISNHLYFYWYRQILGQKVEFLVSFYNNEISEKSEIFDDQFSVERPDGSNFTLKIRSTKLEDSAMYFCASNVQGPGNQPQHFGDGTRLSIL.

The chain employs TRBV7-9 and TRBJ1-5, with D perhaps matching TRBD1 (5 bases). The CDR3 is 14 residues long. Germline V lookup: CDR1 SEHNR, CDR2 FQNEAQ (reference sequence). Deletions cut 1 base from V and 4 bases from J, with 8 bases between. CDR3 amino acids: CASSLGTYNQPQHF. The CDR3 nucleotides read TGTGCCAGCAGCTTAGGGACATATAATCAGCCCCAGCATTTT.

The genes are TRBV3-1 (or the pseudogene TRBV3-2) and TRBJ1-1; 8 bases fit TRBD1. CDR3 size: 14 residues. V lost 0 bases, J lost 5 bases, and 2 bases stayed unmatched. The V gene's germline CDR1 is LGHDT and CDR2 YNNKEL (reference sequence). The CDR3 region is CASSQDDRGTEAFF. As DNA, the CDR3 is TGTGCCAGCAGCCAAGATGACAGGGGAACTGAAGCTTTCTTT.

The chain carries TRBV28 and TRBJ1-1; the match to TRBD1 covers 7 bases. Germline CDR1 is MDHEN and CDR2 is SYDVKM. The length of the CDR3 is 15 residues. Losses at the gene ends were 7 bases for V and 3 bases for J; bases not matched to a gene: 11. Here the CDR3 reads CASITAAGGHTEAFF. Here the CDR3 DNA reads TGTGCCAGCATCACCGCCGCAGGGGGACACACTGAAGCTTTCTTT.

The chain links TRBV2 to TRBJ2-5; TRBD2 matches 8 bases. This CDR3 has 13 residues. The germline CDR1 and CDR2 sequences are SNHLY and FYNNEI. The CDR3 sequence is CAGSGGPEETQYF. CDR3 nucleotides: TGTGCGGGCTCGGGGGGGCCTGAAGAGACCCAGTACTTC. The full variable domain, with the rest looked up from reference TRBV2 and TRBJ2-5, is EPEVTQTPSHQVTQMGQEVILRCVPISNHLYFYWYRQILGQKVEFLVSFYNNEISEKSEIFDDQFSVERPDGSNFTLKIRSTKLEDSAMYFCAGSGGPEETQYFGPGTRLLVL.

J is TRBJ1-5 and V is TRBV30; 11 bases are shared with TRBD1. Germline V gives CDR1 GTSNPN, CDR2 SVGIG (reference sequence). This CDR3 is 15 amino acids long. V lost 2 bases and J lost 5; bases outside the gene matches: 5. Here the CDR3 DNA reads TGTGCCTGGAGTCCCGGACAGGGGGCCCATCAGCCCCAGCATTTT. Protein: CAWSPGQGAHQPQHF.

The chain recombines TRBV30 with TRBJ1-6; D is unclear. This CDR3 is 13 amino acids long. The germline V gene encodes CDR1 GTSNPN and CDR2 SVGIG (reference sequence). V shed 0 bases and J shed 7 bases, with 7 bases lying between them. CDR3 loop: CAWSVSGNSPLHF. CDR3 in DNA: TGTGCCTGGAGTGTTTCGGGGAATTCACCCCTCCACTTT.

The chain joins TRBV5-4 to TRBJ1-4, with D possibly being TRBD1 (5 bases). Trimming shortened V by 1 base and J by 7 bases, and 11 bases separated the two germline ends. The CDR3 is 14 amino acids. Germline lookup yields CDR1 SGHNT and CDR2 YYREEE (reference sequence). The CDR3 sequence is CASSLQGTVEKLFF. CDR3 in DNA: TGTGCCAGCAGCTTGCAGGGAACGGTTGAAAAACTGTTTTTT.